The clone carrying this TCR beta chain was found once. The target antigen is unknown. The sample originates from a study of glioma-infiltrating T cells after dendritic cell vaccination. Study-level information: Autologous tumor lysate-pulsed dendritic cell vaccination was given between about 2003 and 2012. Autologous tumor lysate was loaded overnight onto monocyte-derived dendritic cells grown approximately seven days with IL-4 and GM-CSF.

Study conclusions and caveats: No direct clonality-survival link was found; a diverse polyclonal response may matter.

TCRdb's copy holds only in-frame clones and misses some; the assay was immunoSEQ multiplex PCR. The sample has around 89,000 clones; about nine tenths are singletons. The TCR comes from a human donor with glioblastoma. The sample consisted of blood, taken before dendritic cell vaccination.

The CDR3 is CASSPGGEYNEQFF. CDR3 in DNA: TGTGCCAGCAGCCCGGGGGGGGAATACAATGAGCAGTTCTTC. The rearrangement links TRBV13 to TRBJ2-1; 8 bases align to TRBD2. The V and J ends lost 5 bases and 4 bases, in that order; junction bases with no gene match: 4. Germline CDR1 is PRHDT and CDR2 is FYEKMQ (reference sequence). The length of the CDR3 is 14 residues.